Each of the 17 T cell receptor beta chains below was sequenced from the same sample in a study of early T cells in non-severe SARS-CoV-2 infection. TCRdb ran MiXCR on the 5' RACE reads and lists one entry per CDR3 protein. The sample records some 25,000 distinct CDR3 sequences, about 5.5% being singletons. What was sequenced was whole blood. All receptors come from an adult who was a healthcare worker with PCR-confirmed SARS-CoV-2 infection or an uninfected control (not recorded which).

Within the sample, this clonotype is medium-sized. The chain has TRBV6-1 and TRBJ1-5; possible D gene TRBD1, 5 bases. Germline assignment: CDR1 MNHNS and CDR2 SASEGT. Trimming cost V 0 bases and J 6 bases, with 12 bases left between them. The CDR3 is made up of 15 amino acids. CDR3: CASSEAVFRVQPQHF. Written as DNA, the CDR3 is TGTGCCAGCAGTGAAGCCGTCTTCAGGGTTCAGCCCCAGCATTTT.

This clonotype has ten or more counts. CDR3 sequence: CASRVRAGYESTDTQYF. Written as DNA, the CDR3 is TGTGCCAGCAGGGTACGAGCAGGGTACGAGTCCACAGATACGCAGTATTTT. V is TRBV2 and J is TRBJ2-3; D possibly corresponds to TRBD1 (5 bases). The CDR3 is made up of 17 amino acids. The germline V gene has CDR1 SNHLY and CDR2 FYNNEI. V was cut by 6 bases and J by 2 bases, with 21 bases left in between.

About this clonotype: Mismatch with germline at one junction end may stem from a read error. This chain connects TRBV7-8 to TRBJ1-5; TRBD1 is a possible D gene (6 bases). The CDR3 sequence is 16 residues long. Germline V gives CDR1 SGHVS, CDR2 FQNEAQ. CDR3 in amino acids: CASTLMSGASGQPQHF. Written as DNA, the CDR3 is TGTGCCAGCACCTTAATGTCAGGGGCAAGCGGTCAGCCCCAGCATTTT.

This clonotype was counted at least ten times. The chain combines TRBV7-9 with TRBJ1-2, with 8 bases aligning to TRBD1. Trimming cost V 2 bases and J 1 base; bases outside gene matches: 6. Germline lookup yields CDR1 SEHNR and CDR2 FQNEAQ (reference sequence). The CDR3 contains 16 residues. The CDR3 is CASSLSNRGSNYGYTF. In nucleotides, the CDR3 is TGTGCCAGCAGCTTATCGAACAGGGGGAGTAACTATGGCTACACCTTC.

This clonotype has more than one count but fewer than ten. This CDR3 is CASSLSREGDTQYF. In DNA form, the CDR3 reads TGTGCCAGCAGCTTATCCAGGGAGGGAGATACGCAGTATTTT. The rearrangement uses TRBV11-2 and TRBJ2-3, with TRBD2 identical over 7 bases. With 2 bases clipped from V and 5 bases from J, the junction kept 4 bases outside the gene matches. CDR1 and CDR2 (germline): SGHAT, FQNNGV. This CDR3 is built from 14 residues.

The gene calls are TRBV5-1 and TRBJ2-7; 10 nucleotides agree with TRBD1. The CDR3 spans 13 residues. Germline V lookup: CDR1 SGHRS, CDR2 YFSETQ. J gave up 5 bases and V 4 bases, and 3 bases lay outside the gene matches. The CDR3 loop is CASSPDRGNEQYF. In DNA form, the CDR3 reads TGCGCCAGCAGCCCGGACAGGGGGAACGAGCAGTACTTC.

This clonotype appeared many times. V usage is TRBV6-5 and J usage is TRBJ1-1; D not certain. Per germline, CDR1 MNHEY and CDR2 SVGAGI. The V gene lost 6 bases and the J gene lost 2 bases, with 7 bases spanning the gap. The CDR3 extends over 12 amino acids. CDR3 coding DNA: TGTGCCAGCAGCCGTGGCAACACTGAAGCTTTCTTT. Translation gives CASSRGNTEAFF.

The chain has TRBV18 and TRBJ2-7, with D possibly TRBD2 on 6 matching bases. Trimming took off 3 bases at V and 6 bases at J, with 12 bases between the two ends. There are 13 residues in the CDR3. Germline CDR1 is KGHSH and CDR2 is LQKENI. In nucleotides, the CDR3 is TGTGCCAGCTCACCCGTGGGGGGTTCCGAGCAGTACTTC. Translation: CASSPVGGSEQYF.

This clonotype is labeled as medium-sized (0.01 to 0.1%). CDR3 DNA sequence: TGTGCCAGCAGCTTGGGACAGGGAGATTCACCCCTCCACTTT. This sequence encodes CASSLGQGDSPLHF. The rearrangement joins TRBV5-4 to TRBJ1-6; 7 bases are shared with TRBD1. The J segment lost 8 bases and the V segment lost 0 bases, leaving 2 bases of the junction unmatched. This CDR3 has 14 residues. The germline V gene encodes CDR1 SGHNT and CDR2 YYREEE (reference sequence).

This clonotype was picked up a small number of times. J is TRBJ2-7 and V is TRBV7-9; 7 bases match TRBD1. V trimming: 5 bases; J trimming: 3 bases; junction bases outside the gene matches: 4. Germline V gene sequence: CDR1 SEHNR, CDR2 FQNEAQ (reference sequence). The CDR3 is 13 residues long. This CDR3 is CASSPGQIYEQYF. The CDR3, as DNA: TGTGCCAGCAGCCCGGGACAGATCTACGAGCAGTACTTC. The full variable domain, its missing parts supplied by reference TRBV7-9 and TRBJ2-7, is DTGVSQNPRHKITKRGQNVTFRCDPISEHNRLYWYRQTLGQGPEFLTYFQNEAQLEKSRLLSDRFSAERPKGSFSTLEIQRTEQGDSAMYLCASSPGQIYEQYFGPGTRLTVT.

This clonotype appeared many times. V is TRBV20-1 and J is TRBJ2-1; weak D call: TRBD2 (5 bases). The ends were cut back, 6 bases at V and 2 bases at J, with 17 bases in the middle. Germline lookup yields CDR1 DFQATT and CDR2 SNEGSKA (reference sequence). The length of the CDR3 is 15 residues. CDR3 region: CSAPAGVAAYNEQFF. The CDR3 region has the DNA TGCAGTGCGCCGGCCGGGGTAGCTGCCTACAATGAGCAGTTCTTC.

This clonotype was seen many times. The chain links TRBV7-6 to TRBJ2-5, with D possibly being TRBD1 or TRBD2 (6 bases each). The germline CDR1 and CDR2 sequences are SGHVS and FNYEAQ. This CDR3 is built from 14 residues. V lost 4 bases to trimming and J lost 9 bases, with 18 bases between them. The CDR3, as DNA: TGTGCCAGCAGCTCATCTAGCGTCCCAGGGGCCCAGTACTTC. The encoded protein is CASSSSSVPGAQYF.

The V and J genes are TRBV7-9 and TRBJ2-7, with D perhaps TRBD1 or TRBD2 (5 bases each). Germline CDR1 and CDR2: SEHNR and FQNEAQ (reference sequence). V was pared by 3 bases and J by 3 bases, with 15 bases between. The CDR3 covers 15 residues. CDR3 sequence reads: CASSFGLGPLYEQYF. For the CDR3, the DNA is TGTGCCAGCAGCTTCGGGTTGGGACCTCTCTACGAGCAGTACTTC.

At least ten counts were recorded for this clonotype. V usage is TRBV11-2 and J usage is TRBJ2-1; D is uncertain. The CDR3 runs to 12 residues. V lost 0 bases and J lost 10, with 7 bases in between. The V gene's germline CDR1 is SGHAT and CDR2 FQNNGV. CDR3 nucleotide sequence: TGTGCCAGCAGCTTAGACGGCCAGGAGCAGTTCTTC. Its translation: CASSLDGQEQFF.

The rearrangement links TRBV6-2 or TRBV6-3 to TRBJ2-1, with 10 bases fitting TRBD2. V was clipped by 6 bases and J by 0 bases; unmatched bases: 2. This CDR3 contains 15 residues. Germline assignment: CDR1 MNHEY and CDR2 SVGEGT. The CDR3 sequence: CASRSGGASYNEQFF. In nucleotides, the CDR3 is TGTGCCAGCAGGAGCGGGGGGGCCTCCTACAATGAGCAGTTCTTC.

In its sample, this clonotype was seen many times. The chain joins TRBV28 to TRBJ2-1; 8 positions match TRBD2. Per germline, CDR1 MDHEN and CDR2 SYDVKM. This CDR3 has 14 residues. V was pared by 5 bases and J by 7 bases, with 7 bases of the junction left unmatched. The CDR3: CASSPLRGDNEQFF. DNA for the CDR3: TGTGCCAGCAGTCCGCTGCGGGGGGATAATGAGCAGTTCTTC.

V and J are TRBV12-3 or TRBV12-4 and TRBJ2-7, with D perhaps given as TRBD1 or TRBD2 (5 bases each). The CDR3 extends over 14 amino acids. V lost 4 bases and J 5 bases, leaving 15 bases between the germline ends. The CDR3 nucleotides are TGTGCCAGCAGTTCACTGGGACCAGACGACGAGCAGTACTTC. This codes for CASSSLGPDDEQYF.